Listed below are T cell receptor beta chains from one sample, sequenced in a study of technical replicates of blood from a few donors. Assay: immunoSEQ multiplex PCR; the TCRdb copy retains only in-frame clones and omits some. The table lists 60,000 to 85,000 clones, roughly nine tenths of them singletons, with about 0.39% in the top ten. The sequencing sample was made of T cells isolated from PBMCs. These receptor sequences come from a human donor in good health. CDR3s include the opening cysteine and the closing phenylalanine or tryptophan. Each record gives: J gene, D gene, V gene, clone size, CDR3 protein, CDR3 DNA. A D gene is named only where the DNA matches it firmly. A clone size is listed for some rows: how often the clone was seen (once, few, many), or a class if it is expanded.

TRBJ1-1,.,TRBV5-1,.,CASSAGPGRTEAFF,TGCGCCAGCAGCGCCGGACCGGGGAGAACTGAAGCTTTCTTT
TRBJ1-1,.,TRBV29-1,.,CSVEQGLGTEAFF,TGCAGCGTTGAGCAGGGTCTAGGCACTGAAGCTTTCTTT
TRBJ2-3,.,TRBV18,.,CASSPPADTQYF,TGTGCCAGCTCCCCCCCCGCAGATACGCAGTATTTT
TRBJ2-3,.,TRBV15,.,CATSEDQGMATDTQYF,TGTGCCACCAGCGAGGACCAGGGGATGGCGACAGATACGCAGTATTTT
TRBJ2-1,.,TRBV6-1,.,CASSVSGEQFF,TGTGCCAGCAGTGTTTCAGGGGAGCAGTTCTTC
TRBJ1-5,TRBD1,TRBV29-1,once,CSVVTGASNQPQHF,TGCAGCGTTGTAACAGGGGCTAGCAATCAGCCCCAGCATTTT
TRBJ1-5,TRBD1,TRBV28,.,CASRSTGGGGQPQHF,TGTGCCAGCAGATCGACAGGGGGAGGTGGCCAGCCCCAGCATTTT
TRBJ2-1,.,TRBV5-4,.,CASSLGLGNEQFF,TGTGCCAGCAGCTTGGGTCTAGGCAATGAGCAGTTCTTC
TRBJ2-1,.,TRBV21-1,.,CASSKSFSLAGHNEQFF,TGTGCCAGCAGCAAATCGTTTTCGCTAGCGGGGCACAATGAGCAGTTCTTC
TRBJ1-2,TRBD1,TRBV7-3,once,CASSLLGTGGARGYTF,TGTGCCAGCAGCTTACTGGGGACAGGGGGCGCGAGGGGCTACACCTTC
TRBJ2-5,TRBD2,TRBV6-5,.,CAIKREGLAETQYF,TGTGCCATAAAGCGGGAGGGCCTGGCAGAGACCCAGTACTTC